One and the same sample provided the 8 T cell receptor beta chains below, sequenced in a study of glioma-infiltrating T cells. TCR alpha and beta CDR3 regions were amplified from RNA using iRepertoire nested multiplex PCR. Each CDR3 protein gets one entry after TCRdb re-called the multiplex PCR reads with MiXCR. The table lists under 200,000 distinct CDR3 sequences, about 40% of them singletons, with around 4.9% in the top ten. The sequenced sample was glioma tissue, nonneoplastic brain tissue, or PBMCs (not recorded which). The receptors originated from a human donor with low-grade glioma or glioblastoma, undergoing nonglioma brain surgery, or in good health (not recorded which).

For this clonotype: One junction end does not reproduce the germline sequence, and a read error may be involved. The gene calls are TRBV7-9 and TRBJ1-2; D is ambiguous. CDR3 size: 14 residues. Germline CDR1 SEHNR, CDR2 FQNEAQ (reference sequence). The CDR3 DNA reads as TGTGCCAGCAGCCTAAAAGAGGAGAACTATGTCTACACCTTC. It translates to CASSLKEENYVYTF. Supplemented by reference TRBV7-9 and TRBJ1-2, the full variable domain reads DTGVSQNPRHKITKRGQNVTFRCDPISEHNRLYWYRQTLGQGPEFLTYFQNEAQLEKSRLLSDRFSAERPKGSFSTLEIQRTEQGDSAMYLCASSLKEENYVYTFGSGTRLTVV.

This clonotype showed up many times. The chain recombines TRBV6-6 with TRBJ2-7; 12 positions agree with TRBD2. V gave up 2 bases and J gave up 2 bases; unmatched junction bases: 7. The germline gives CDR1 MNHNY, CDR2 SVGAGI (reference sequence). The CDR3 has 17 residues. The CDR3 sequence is CASSYRRTSGKTYEQYF. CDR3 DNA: TGTGCCAGCAGTTACCGCCGGACTAGCGGGAAAACCTACGAGCAGTACTTC.

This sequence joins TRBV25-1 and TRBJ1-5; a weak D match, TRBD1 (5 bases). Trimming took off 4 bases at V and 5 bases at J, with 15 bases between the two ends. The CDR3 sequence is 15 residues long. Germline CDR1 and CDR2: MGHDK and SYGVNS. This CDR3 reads CASSGLEGTDQPQHF. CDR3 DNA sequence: TGTGCCAGCAGTGGTTTGGAGGGGACGGATCAGCCCCAGCATTTT.

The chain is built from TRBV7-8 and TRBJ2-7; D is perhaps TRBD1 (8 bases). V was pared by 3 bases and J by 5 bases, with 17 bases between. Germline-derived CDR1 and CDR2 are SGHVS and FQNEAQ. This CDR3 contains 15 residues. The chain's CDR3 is CASSFQGAGAHEQYF. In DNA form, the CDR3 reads TGTGCCAGCAGCTTCCAGGGGGCGGGAGCCCACGAGCAGTACTTC. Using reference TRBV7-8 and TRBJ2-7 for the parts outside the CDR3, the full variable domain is GAGVSQSPRYKVAKRGQDVALRCDPISGHVSLFWYQQALGQGPEFLTYFQNEAQLDKSGLPSDRFFAERPEGSVSTLKIQRTQQEDSAVYLCASSFQGAGAHEQYFGPGTRLTVT.

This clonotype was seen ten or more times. The CDR3: CSARDPRGENGYTF. The CDR3 DNA reads TGCAGTGCTAGAGATCCCCGGGGAGAGAATGGCTACACCTTC. V gene TRBV20-1 combines with J gene TRBJ1-2; D remains ambiguous. CDR3 size: 14 residues. Trimming cost V 0 bases and J 6 bases, with 14 bases left between them. Germline CDR1 and CDR2: DFQATT and SNEGSKA (reference sequence).

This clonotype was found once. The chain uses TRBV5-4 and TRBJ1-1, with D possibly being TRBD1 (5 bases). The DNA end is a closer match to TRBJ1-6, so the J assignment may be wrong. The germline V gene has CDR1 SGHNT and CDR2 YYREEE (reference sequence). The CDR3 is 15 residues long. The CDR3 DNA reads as TGTGCCAGCAGCTTGGAGACAGCGAGGAATTCACCCCTCCACTTT. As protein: CASSLETARNSPLHF.

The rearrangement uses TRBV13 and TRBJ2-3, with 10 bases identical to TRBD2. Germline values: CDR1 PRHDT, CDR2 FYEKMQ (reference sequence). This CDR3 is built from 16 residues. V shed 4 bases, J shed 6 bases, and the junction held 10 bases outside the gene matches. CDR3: CASSSSGRAFSDTQYF. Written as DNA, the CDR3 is TGTGCCAGCAGCTCAAGCGGGAGGGCCTTTTCGGATACGCAGTATTTT.

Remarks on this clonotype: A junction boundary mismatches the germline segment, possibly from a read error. CDR3 loop: CASGLVPQGEETQYF. CDR3 coding DNA: TGTGCCAGCGGCTTAGTACCGCAGGGTGAAGAGACCCAGTACTTC. This rearrangement joins TRBV11-2 to TRBJ2-5; a possible D gene is TRBD1 (5 bases). The germline CDR1 and CDR2 sequences are SGHAT and FQNNGV. This CDR3 is built from 15 residues.